Sequencing of this T cell receptor (beta chain) was carried out in a study of PD-1 blockade in classical Hodgkin lymphoma. TCRdb keeps only in-frame clones here, not all; method: immunoSEQ multiplex PCR. The table lists about 29,000 clones, just over 70% of them singletons. Each and every patient relapsed after autologous stem cell transplantation, and patients got differing brentuximab vedotin exposure. This sequence was found in a human donor with classical Hodgkin lymphoma. Sample: peripheral blood mononuclear cells (PBMCs), taken before the second cycle of nivolumab.

CDR3: CASSRATSGTGELFF. In nucleotides, the CDR3 is TGCGCCAGCAGCCGTGCGACTAGCGGCACCGGGGAGCTGTTTTTT. This rearrangement joins TRBV4-3 to TRBJ2-2; 9 bases align to TRBD2. V dropped 4 bases and J dropped 4; count of bases not matched to a gene: 4. Germline V gene data show CDR1 as LGHNA and CDR2 as YSLEER. The CDR3 is 15 residues long.